Listed here is a single T cell receptor (beta chain). This record belongs to a study of blood T cell repertoires in COVID-19. Across the whole study: Specimens from acute and convalescent COVID-19 originated in the United States, Italy and Spain. The analysed material was cDNA or gDNA that came from T cells, B-cell-depleted T cells, or PBMCs.

Authors' analysis steps: Reference gene primer amplification yielded estimated nucleated cell counts. Assay: immunoSEQ multiplex PCR; the TCRdb copy retains only in-frame clones and omits some. That table furnishes V, J and clone size, whereas the DNA furnished D and trimming. The table records about 260,000 clones, 65% to 85% of them present only once. Sequencing used peripheral blood. The clonotype was recovered from a woman between 40 and 55 years old who had recovered from COVID-19.

The CDR3 reads CASSGTSGGAWINEQFF. In nucleotides, the CDR3 is TGTGCCAGTAGTGGGACTAGCGGGGGGGCGTGGATCAATGAGCAGTTCTTC. The chain joins TRBV19 to TRBJ2-1; 16 bases are shared with TRBD2. With V trimmed by 5 bases and J by 6 bases, 7 bases remained unmatched. Looked up from germline, CDR1 is LNHDA and CDR2 is SQIVND (reference sequence). This CDR3 has 17 residues.